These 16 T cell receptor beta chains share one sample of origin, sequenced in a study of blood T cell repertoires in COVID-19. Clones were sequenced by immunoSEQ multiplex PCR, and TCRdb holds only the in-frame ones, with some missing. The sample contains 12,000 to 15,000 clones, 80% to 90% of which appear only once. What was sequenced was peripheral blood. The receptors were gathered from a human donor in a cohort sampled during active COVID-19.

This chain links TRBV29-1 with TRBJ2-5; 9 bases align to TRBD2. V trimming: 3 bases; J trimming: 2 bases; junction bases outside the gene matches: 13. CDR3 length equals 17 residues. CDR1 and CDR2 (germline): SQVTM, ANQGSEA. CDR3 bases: TGCAGCGTTGATTGGATTAGCGGGAGTACGGAACAAGAGACCCAGTACTTC. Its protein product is CSVDWISGSTEQETQYF.

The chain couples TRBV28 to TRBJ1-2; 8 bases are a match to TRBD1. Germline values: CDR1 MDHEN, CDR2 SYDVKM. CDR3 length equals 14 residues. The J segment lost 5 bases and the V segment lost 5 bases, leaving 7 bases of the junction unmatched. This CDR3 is CASSTSTGEYGYTF. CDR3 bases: TGTGCCAGCAGTACCTCGACAGGGGAGTATGGCTACACCTTC.

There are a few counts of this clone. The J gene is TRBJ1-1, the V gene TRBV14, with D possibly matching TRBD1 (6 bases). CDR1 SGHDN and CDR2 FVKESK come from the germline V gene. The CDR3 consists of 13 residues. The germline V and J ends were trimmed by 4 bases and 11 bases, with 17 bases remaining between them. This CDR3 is CASSPFGGADAFF. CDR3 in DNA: TGTGCCAGCAGCCCGTTTGGGGGCGCGGATGCTTTCTTT.

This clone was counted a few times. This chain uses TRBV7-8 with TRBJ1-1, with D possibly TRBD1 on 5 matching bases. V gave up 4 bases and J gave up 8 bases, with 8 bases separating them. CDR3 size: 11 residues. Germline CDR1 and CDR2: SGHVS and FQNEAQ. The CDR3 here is CASSSRTEAFF. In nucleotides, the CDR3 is TGTGCCAGCAGCTCAAGGACAGAAGCTTTCTTT.

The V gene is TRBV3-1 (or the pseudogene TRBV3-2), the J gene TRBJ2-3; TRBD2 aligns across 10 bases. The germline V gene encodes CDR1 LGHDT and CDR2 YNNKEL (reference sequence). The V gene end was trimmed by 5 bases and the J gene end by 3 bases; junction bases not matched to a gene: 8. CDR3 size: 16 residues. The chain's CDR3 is CASSKTSGYLTDTQYF. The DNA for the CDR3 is TGTGCCAGCAGCAAGACTAGCGGGTACCTGACAGATACGCAGTATTTT.

CDR3 DNA: TGCGCCAGCTCAGCTGGAGAGGGTACAGATACGCAGTATTTT. Its translation: CASSAGEGTDTQYF. This chain joins TRBV5-1 and TRBJ2-3, with D possibly TRBD2 on 5 matching bases. Per the germline V gene, CDR1 is SGHRS and CDR2 is YFSETQ. This CDR3 comprises 14 residues. The germline V and J ends were trimmed by 7 bases and 3 bases, with 15 bases remaining between them.

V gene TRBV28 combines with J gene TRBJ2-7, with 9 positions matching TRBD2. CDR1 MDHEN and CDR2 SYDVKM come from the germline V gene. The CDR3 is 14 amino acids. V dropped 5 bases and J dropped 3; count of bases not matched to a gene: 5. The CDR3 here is CASSPSGVRYEQYF. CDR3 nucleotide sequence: TGTGCCAGCAGTCCTAGCGGGGTGCGCTACGAGCAGTACTTC. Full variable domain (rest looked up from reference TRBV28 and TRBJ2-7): DVKVTQSSRYLVKRTGEKVFLECVQDMDHENMFWYRQDPGLGLRLIYFSYDVKMKEKGDIPEGYSVSREKKERFSLILESASTNQTSMYLCASSPSGVRYEQYFGPGTRLTVT.

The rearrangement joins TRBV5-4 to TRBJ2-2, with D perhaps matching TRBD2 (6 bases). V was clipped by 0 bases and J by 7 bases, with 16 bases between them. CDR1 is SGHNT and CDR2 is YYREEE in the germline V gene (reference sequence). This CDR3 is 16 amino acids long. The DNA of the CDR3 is TGTGCCAGCAGCTTGGGGGGGGAAGGGGCCGTCGGGGAGCTGTTTTTT. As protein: CASSLGGEGAVGELFF.

CDR3 DNA sequence: TGTGCCAGCAGTGAGGGGACTAGCGGGAGCTACGAGCAGTACTTC. Its translation is CASSEGTSGSYEQYF. V is TRBV6-1 and J is TRBJ2-7, with 14 positions matching TRBD2. Germline-derived CDR1 and CDR2 are MNHNS and SASEGT. The CDR3 consists of 15 residues. V trimming: 3 bases; J trimming: 3 bases; junction bases outside the gene matches: 1.

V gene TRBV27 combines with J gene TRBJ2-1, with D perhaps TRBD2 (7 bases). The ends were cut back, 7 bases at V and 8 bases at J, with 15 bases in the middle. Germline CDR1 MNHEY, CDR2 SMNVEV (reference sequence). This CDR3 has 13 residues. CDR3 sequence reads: CASKVGGAHEQFF. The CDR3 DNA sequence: TGTGCCAGCAAAGTGGGGGGGGCGCATGAGCAGTTCTTC.

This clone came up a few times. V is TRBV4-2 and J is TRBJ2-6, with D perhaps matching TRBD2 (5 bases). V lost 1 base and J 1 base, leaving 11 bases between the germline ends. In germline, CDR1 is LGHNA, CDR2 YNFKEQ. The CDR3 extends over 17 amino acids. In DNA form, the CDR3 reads TGTGCCAGCAGCCAAGGCCAGAGGGCGTCTGGGGCCAACGTCCTGACTTTC. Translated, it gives CASSQGQRASGANVLTF.

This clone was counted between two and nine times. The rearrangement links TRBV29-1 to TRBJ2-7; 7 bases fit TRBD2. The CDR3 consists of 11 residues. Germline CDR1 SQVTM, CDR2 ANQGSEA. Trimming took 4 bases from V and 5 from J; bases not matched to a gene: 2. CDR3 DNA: TGCAGCGTTGGGGAGGGCCACGAGCAGTACTTC. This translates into CSVGEGHEQYF.

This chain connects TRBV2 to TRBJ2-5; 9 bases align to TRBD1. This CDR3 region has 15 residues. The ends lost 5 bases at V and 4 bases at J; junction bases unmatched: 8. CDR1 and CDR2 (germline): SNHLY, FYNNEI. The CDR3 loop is CASSTGTGRRETQYF. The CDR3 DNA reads TGTGCCAGCAGTACCGGGACAGGGAGGAGAGAGACCCAGTACTTC.

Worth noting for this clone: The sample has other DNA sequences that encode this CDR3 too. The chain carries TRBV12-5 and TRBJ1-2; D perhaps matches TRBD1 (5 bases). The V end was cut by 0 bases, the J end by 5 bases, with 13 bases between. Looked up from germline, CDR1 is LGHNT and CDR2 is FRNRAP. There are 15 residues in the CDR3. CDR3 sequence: CASGLVRGGGYGYTF. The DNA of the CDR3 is TGTGCTAGTGGTTTGGTAAGGGGTGGAGGGTATGGCTACACCTTC. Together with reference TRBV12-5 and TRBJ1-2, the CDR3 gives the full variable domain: DARVTQTPRHKVTEMGQEVTMRCQPILGHNTVFWYRQTMMQGLELLAYFRNRAPLDDSGMPKDRFSAEMPDATLATLKIQPSEPRDSAVYFCASGLVRGGGYGYTFGSGTRLTVV.

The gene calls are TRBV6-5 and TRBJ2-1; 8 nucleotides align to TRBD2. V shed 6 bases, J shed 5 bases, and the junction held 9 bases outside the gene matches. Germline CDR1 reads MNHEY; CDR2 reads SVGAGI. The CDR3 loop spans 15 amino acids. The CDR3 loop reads CASRVLADINNEQFF. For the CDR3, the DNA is TGTGCCAGCAGGGTACTAGCGGATATAAACAATGAGCAGTTCTTC.

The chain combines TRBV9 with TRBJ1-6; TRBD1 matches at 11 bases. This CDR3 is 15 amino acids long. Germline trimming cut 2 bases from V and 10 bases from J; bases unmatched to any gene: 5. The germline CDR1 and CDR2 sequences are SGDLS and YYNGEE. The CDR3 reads CASSVGQGAGSPLHF. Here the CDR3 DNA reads TGTGCCAGCAGCGTTGGACAGGGGGCCGGCTCACCCCTCCACTTT.